A single T cell receptor (beta chain) is shown here with its context. Its antigen is currently unknown. The data were obtained in a study of monozygotic twins with inflammatory bowel disease. Study-level findings and limits: Twins with IBD had fewer clonotypes in common with others than healthy twins, particularly during disease activity. Comparison of concordant versus discordant twins revealed no difference in repertoire similarity, possibly due to limited power. Patient-to-patient differences in immunosuppressive treatment may have added variability to the repertoires.

cDNA synthesis was performed in eight separate reactions for each sample. After re-calling the 5' RACE reads, TCRdb lists one entry per CDR3 protein, DNA absent. Recorded for this sample: some 300,000 distinct CDR3 sequences. Germline CDR1 SGHNT, CDR2 YYREEE (reference sequence). CDR3 length: 17 amino acids. Sequenced: blood. The chain combines TRBV5-4 with TRBJ2-3; TCRdb designates TRBD2, a call that cannot be tested without DNA. The source of this sequence is a human donor with ulcerative colitis or Crohn's disease, or a healthy co-twin of an affected twin (not recorded which). The CDR3 spells CARSSNGLAGTTDTQYF. Variable domain in full (rest from reference TRBV5-4 and TRBJ2-3): ETGVTQSPTHLIKTRGQQVTLRCSSQSGHNTVSWYQQALGQGPQFIFQYYREEENGRGNFPPRFSGLQFPNYSSELNVNALELDDSALYLCARSSNGLAGTTDTQYFGPGTRLTVL.